The next 3 T cell receptor beta chains were all read from a single sample in a study of molecular identifiers for immune sequencing clone quantification. TCRdb ran MiXCR on the PCR reads and lists one entry per CDR3 protein. The sample yields roughly 320,000 distinct CDR3 sequences, about 20% seen once. Specimen: naive CD8+ T cells from blood, with Jurkat cell RNA spiked in. The subset here: FACS-sorted CD8+CD4-CCR7+CD45RA+ naive T cells. Source of these receptors: a human donor in good health. Some libraries in this study had Jurkat cell RNA spiked in.

This clonotype occurred once. One end of the junction does not line up with germline, which may come from a read error. This chain links TRBV7-3 with TRBJ2-2, with 9 positions matching TRBD2. The germline gives CDR1 SGHTA, CDR2 FQGTGA. The CDR3 is made up of 17 amino acids. CDR3 in amino acids: CAGSSETSGDGPGELFF. In nucleotides, the CDR3 is TGTGCCGGCAGCTCCGAGACTAGCGGAGACGGGCCCGGGGAGCTGTTTTTT.

The chain has TRBV6-2 or TRBV6-3 and TRBJ1-1; 8 nucleotides agree with TRBD1. The CDR3 totals 16 residues. V shed 6 bases, J shed 3 bases, and the junction held 12 bases outside the gene matches. Germline V gene data show CDR1 as MNHEY and CDR2 as SVGEGT. DNA for the CDR3: TGTGCCAGCAGCCCCGGACAGGGCCAAGGATACACTGAAGCTTTCTTT. This translates into CASSPGQGQGYTEAFF.

This clonotype was recorded at least ten times. The chain joins TRBV7-9 to TRBJ2-3, with 9 bases that match TRBD2. In germline, CDR1 is SEHNR, CDR2 FQNEAQ (reference sequence). Losses at the gene ends were 4 bases for V and 6 bases for J; bases not matched to a gene: 11. The CDR3 runs to 16 residues. CDR3 residues: CASSSTLAGPPDTQYF. CDR3 in DNA: TGTGCCAGCAGCTCGACACTAGCGGGCCCCCCGGATACGCAGTATTTT.